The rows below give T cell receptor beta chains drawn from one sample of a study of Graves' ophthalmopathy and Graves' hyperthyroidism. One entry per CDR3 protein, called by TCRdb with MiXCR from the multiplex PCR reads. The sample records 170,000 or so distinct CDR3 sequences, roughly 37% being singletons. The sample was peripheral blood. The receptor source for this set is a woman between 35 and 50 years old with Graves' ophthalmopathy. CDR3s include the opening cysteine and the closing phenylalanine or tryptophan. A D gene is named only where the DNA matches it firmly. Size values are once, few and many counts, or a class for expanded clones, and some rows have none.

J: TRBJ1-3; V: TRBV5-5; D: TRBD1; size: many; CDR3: CASSLGTGLSGNTIYF; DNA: TGTGCCAGCAGCCTGGGGACAGGCCTCTCTGGAAACACCATATATTTT
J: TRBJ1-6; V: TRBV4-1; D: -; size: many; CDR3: CASSQVGHNSPLHF; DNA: TGCGCCAGCAGCCAAGTAGGGCATAATTCACCCCTCCACTTT
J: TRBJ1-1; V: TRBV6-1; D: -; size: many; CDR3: CASSEPQGAEAFF; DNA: TGTGCCAGCAGTGAACCTCAGGGTGCTGAAGCTTTCTTT
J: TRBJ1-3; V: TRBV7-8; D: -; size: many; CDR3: CASSSAGTGGNTIYF; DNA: TGTGCCAGCAGTTCAGCCGGGACTGGCGGAAACACCATATATTTT
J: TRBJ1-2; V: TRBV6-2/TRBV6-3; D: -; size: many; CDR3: CASSYSYGGYGYTF; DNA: TGTGCCAGCAGTTACTCGTATGGTGGCTATGGCTACACCTTC
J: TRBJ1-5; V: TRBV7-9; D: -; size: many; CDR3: CASSAGGLQPQHF; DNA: TGTGCCAGCAGCGCCGGAGGGTTGCAGCCCCAGCATTTT
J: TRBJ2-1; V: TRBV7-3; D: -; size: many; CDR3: CASSQGGNYNEQFF; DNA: TGTGCCAGCAGCCAGGGGGGGAACTACAATGAGCAGTTCTTC
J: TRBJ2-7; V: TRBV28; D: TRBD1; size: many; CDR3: CASSLDRVSEQYF; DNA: TGTGCCAGCAGTTTAGACAGGGTGAGCGAGCAGTACTTC
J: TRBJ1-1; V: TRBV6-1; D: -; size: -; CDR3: CASRVRANTEAFF; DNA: TGTGCCAGCAGGGTTAGGGCAAACACTGAAGCTTTCTTT
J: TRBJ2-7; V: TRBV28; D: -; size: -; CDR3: CASTSGSYEQYF; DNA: TGTGCCAGCACCTCTGGGTCCTACGAGCAGTACTTC
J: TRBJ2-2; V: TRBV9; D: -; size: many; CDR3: CASTAGGLNTGELFF; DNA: TGTGCCAGCACCGCTGGAGGTCTAAACACCGGGGAGCTGTTTTTT
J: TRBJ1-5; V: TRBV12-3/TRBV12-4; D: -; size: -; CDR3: CASSPEPWNQPQHF; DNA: TGTGCCAGCAGCCCGGAACCATGGAATCAGCCCCAGCATTTT
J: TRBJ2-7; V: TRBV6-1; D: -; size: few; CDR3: CALGRDCCEQYF; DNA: TGTGCCCTCGGCAGGGATTGCTGCGAGCAGTACTTC
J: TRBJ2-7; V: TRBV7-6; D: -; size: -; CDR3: CASSFGPGSSYEQYF; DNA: TGTGCCAGCAGCTTCGGTCCTGGTTCAAGCTACGAGCAGTACTTC
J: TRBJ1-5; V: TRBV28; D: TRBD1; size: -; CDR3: CASSLDRSQDQPQHF; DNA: TGTGCCAGCAGTCTGGACAGGTCCCAAGATCAGCCCCAGCATTTT
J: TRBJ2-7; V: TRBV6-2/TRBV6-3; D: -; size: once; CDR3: CASSSLGGGYEQYF; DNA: TGTGCCAGCAGTTCCTTGGGTGGGGGGTACGAGCAGTACTTC
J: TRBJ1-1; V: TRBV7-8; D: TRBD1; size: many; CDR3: CASSPQGRGTEAFF; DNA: TGTGCCAGCAGCCCACAGGGGCGCGGGACTGAAGCTTTCTTT
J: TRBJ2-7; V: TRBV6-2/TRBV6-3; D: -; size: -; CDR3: CASSRTPYEQYF; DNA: TGTGCCAGCAGCCGAACTCCCTACGAGCAGTACTTC
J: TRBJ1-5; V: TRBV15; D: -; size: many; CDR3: CATSRDRAAGYQPQHF; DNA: TGTGCCACCAGCAGAGATCGGGCAGCGGGGTATCAGCCCCAGCATTTT
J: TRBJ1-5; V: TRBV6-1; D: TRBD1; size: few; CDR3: CASRPGQGAPGHF; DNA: TGTGCCAGCAGGCCGGGACAGGGGGCGCCTGGGCATTTT
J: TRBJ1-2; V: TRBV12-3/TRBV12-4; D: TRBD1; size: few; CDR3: CASRTTGGAGYTF; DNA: TGTGCCAGCAGAACTACAGGGGGCGCAGGCTACACCTTC
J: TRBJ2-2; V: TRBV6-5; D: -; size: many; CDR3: CAGGAGANTGELFF; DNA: TGTGCCGGGGGTGCGGGCGCGAACACCGGGGAGCTGTTTTTT
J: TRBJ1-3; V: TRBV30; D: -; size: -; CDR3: CAWGPGTPGNTIYF; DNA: TGTGCCTGGGGACCCGGGACCCCAGGAAACACCATATATTTT
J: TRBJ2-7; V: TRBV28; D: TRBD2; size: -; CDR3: CASSAGGAGGHEQYF; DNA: TGTGCCAGCTCGGCGGGGGGAGCGGGAGGACACGAGCAGTACTTC
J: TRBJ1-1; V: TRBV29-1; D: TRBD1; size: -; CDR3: CSVDFGRGFAEAFF; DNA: TGCAGCGTTGATTTCGGCAGGGGGTTCGCTGAAGCTTTCTTT
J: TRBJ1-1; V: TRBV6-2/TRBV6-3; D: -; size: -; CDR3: CASSYERDTEAFF; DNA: TGTGCCAGCAGTTATGAACGGGACACTGAAGCTTTCTTT
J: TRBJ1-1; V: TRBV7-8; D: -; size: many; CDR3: CASSLAQERWAFF; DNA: TGTGCCAGCAGCTTAGCGCAAGAAAGATGGGCTTTCTTT
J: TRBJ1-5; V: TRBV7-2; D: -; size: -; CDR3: CASSLAAGPQHF; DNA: TGTGCCAGCAGCTTAGCGGCGGGGCCCCAGCATTTT
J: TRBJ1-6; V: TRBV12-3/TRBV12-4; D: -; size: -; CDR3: CASSFWIASNSPLHF; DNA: TGCGCCAGCAGTTTTTGGATCGCAAGTAATTCACCCCTCCACTTT
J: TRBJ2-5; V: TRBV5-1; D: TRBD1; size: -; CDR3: CATLSGTGGQGETQYF; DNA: TGCGCCACATTATCCGGGACAGGGGGCCAAGGGGAGACCCAGTACTTC
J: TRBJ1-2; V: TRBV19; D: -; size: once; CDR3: CASSSPGRNYGYTF; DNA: TGTGCCAGTAGCTCCCCAGGACGGAACTATGGCTACACCTTC
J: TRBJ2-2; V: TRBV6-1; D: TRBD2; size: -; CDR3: CASSERGGLAGESTGELFF; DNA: TGTGCCAGCAGTGAAAGGGGGGGTCTAGCGGGAGAATCCACCGGGGAGCTGTTTTTT
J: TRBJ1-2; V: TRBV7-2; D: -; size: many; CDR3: CASSSQAHYGYTF; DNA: TGTGCCAGCAGCTCGCAGGCTCACTATGGCTACACCTTC
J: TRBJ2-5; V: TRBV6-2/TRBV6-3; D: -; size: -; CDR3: CASGPLNLGLQETQYF; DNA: TGTGCCAGCGGGCCATTGAATCTGGGATTACAAGAGACCCAGTACTTC
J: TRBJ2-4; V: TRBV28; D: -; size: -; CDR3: CASSLSNTRGIQYF; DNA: TGTGCCAGCAGTTTATCGAACACCAGAGGCATTCAGTACTTC
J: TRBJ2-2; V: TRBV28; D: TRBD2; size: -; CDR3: CASSLSLTSGYDTGELFF; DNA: TGTGCCAGCAGTTTAAGTTTAACTAGCGGGTACGACACCGGGGAGCTGTTTTTT
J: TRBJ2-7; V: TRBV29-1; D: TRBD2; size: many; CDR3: CSVEQNWGGSYEQYF; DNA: TGCAGCGTCGAACAGAACTGGGGCGGGAGCTACGAGCAGTACTTC
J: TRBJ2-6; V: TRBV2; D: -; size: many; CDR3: CASSEVPRSGANVLTF; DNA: TGTGCCAGCAGTGAAGTCCCCAGGTCTGGGGCCAACGTCCTGACTTTC
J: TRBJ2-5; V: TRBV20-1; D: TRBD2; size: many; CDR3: CSARGLAVQETQYF; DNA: TGCAGTGCTAGGGGACTAGCGGTCCAAGAGACCCAGTACTTC
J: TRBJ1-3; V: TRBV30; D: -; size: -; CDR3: CAWARVNSGNTIYF; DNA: TGTGCCTGGGCCCGGGTTAACTCTGGAAACACCATATATTTT
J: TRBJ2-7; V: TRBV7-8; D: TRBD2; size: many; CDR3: CASSLELMRLAYEQYF; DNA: TGTGCCAGCAGCTTAGAATTGATGCGACTAGCTTACGAGCAGTACTTC
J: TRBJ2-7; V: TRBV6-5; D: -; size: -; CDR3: CASSYLPDGEQYF; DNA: TGTGCCAGCAGTTACCTTCCGGACGGGGAGCAGTACTTC
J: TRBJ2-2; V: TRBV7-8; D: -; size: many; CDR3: CASSLQGQQIGELFF; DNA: TGTGCCAGCAGCTTACAAGGACAGCAAATCGGGGAGCTGTTTTTT
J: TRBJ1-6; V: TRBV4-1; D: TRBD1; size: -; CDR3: CASSQGGTGVSPLHF; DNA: TGCGCCAGCAGCCAGGGAGGGACAGGGGTCTCACCCCTCCACTTT
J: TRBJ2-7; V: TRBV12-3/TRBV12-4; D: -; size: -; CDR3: CASSPGLAEQYF; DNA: TGTGCCAGCAGCCCAGGACTTGCCGAGCAGTACTTC
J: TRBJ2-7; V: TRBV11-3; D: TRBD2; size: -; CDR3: CASSKPGLRYEQYF; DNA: TGTGCCAGCTCCAAGCCGGGACTAAGATACGAGCAGTACTTC
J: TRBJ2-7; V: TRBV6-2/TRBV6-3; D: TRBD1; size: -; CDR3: CASSDRVAYEQYF; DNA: TGTGCCAGCAGTGACAGGGTGGCCTACGAGCAGTACTTC
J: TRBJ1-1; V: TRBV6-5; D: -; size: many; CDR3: CASSNDGDTEAFF; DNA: TGTGCCAGCAGTAACGACGGGGACACTGAAGCTTTCTTT
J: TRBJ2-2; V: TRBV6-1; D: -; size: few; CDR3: CASSEGLGTGELFF; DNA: TGTGCCAGCAGTGAAGGACTTGGCACCGGGGAGCTGTTTTTT
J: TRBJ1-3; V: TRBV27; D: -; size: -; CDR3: CASRRLSGEGGNTIYF; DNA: TGTGCCAGCAGGAGACTCTCAGGGGAGGGTGGAAACACCATATATTTT
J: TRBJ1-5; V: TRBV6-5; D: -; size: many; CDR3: CASRAGPYSNQPQHF; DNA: TGTGCCAGCAGGGCCGGACCTTATAGCAATCAGCCCCAGCATTTT
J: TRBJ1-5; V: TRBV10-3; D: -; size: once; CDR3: CAGRQETYQPQHF; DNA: TGTGCCGGCAGGCAGGAGACCTATCAGCCCCAGCATTTT
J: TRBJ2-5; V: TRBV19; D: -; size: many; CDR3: CASSIRVRQETQYF; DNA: TGTGCCAGTAGTATACGGGTCAGACAAGAGACCCAGTACTTC
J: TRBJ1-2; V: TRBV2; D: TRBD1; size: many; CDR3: CACSVLGQGNYGYTF; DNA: TGTGCCTGCAGTGTGCTGGGACAGGGGAACTATGGCTACACCTTC